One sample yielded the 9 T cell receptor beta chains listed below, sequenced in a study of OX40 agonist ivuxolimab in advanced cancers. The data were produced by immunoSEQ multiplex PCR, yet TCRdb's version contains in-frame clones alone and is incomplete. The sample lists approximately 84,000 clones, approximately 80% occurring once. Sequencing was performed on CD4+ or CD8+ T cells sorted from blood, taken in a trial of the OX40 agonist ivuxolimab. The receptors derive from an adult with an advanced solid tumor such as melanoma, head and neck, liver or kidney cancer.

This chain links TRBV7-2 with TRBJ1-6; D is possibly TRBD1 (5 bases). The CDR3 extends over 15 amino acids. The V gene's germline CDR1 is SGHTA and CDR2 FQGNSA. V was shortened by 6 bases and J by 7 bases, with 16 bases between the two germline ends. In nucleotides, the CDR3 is TGTGCCAGCAGTGACATCGGGGGTTACAATTCACCCCTCCACTTT. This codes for CASSDIGGYNSPLHF.

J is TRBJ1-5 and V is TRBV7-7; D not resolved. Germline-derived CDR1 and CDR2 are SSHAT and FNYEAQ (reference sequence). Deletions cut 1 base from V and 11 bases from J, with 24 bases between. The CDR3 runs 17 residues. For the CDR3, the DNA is TGTGCCAGCAGCTTAGAGTTAATGGAAGCCCGCATGATGTCCCAGCATTTT. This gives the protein CASSLELMEARMMSQHF.

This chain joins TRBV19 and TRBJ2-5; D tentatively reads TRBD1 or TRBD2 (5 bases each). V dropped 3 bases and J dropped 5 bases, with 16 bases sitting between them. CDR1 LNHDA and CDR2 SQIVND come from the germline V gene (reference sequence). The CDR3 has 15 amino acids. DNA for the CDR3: TGTGCCAGTAGTATGGGGCGGCGGGCAGGGGAGACCCAGTACTTC. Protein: CASSMGRRAGETQYF.

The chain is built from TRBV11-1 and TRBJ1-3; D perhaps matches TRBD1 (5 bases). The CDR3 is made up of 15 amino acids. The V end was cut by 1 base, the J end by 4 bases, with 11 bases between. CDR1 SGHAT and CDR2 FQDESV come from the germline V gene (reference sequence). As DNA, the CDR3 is TGTGCCAGCAGCTTAGTTGGGACCGACGGAAACACCATATATTTT. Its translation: CASSLVGTDGNTIYF.

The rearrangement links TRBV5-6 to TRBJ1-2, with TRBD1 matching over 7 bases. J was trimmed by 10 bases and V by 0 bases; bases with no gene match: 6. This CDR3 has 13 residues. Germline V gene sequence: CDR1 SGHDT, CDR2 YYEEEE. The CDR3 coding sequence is TGTGCCAGCAGCTTGGCGACAGGGAGGGACTACACCTTC. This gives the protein CASSLATGRDYTF.

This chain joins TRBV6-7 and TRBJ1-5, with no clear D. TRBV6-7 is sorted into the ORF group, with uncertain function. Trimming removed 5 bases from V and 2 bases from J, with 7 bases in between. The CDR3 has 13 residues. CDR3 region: CASSVTRNQPQHF. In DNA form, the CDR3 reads TGTGCCAGCAGTGTGACACGCAATCAGCCCCAGCATTTT.

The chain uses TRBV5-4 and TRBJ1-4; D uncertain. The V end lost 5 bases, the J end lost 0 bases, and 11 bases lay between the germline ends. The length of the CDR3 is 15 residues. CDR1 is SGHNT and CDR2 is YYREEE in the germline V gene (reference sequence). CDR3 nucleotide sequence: TGTGCCAGCAGGGAGGGTTTGGCAACTAATGAAAAACTGTTTTTT. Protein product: CASREGLATNEKLFF.

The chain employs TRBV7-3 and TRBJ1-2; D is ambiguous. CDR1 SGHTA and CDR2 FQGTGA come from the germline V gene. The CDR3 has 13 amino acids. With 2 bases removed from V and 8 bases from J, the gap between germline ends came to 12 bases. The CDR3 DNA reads TGTGCCAGCAGCTTAGGCGCAGGATCGGGCTACACCTTC. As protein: CASSLGAGSGYTF.

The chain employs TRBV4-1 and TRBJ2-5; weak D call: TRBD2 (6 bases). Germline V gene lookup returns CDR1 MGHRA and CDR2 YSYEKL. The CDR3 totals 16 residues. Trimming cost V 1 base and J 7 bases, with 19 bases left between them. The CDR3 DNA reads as TGCGCCAGCAGCCAAGTAGCAACGCGGGGAACAGGGACCCAGTACTTC. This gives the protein CASSQVATRGTGTQYF.